Listed below are T cell receptor beta chains from one sample, sequenced in a study of T cell repertoires in cytomegalovirus infection. TCRdb fed the reads into MiXCR, producing one record per CDR3 protein. The sample carries approximately 240,000 distinct CDR3 sequences, 9% to 15% recorded once. The source material was PBMCs. The receptors derive from a human donor in good health (CMV status not recorded). Some clones in this sample may be carry-over from other donors' samples. Both conserved end residues are part of each CDR3. The D gene is left open where the match is weak. Part of the rows lack a size; the others show once, few, many or a class for expanded clones.

clone_size,d_call,j_call,v_call,cdr3_nt,cdr3_aa
few,.,TRBJ1-1,TRBV18,TGTGCCAGCTCACCACCAGCGGGTCGGAACACTGAAGCTTTCTTT,CASSPPAGRNTEAFF
.,.,TRBJ2-7,TRBV5-6,TGTGCCAGCAGCTTGCTCTCTGAGGAGCAGTACTTC,CASSLLSEEQYF
many,.,TRBJ2-5,TRBV10-3,TGTGCCATCAGTGAGTCAAGGACCCAAGAGACCCAGTACTTC,CAISESRTQETQYF
many,.,TRBJ1-1,TRBV7-2,TGTGCCAGCAGCAAGCGTAGGGGCCCGAACACTGAAGCTTTCTTT,CASSKRRGPNTEAFF
many,.,TRBJ1-2,TRBV6-1,TGTGCCAGCATCGAACAGGGTGAGGATGGCTACACCTTC,CASIEQGEDGYTF
.,TRBD1,TRBJ2-2,TRBV5-1,TGCGCCAGCAGCTTGATGACAGGGGAAAACACCGGGGAGCTGTTTTTT,CASSLMTGENTGELFF
many,.,TRBJ1-5,TRBV19,TGTGCCAGTAGTATAGATCAGAGGAATCAGCCCCAGCATTTT,CASSIDQRNQPQHF
many,TRBD2,TRBJ2-2,TRBV19,TGTGCCAGTAGTACCCGGACTAGCGGGAGGCCCGCACTATTTAGGCGCGGGGAGCTGTTTTTT,CASSTRTSGRPALFRRGELFF
many,.,TRBJ2-7,TRBV5-4,TGTGCCAGCAGTTCAGAGGGACTTCGGAACTCCTACGAGCAGTACTTC,CASSSEGLRNSYEQYF
few,.,TRBJ1-4,TRBV20-1,TGCAGTGCTAGTCCCGGTGCTCCTAATGAAAAACTGTTTTTT,CSASPGAPNEKLFF
.,TRBD1,TRBJ2-2,TRBV5-4,TGTGCCAGCACTAGAGGACAGGGTGAGACCGGGGAGCTGTTTTTT,CASTRGQGETGELFF
many,TRBD1,TRBJ1-1,TRBV7-2,TGTGCCAGCAGCTTGATATCGGGACAGGGGACTGAAGCTTTCTTT,CASSLISGQGTEAFF
many,.,TRBJ2-3,TRBV5-1,TGCGCCAGCCGAGAGGGGGGGCTACGGACAGATACGCAGTATTTT,CASREGGLRTDTQYF
few,.,TRBJ1-4,TRBV3-1,TGTGCCAGCAGCCAAGGAAGTCAGGGATATGAAAAACTGTTTTTT,CASSQGSQGYEKLFF